What follows describes a single T cell receptor (beta chain). This CDR3 contains 16 residues. Per germline, CDR1 SGHTA and CDR2 FQGNSA. V shed 3 bases and J 10 bases; nucleotides not matched to a gene: 13. This sample was taken from a study of blood T cell repertoires in COVID-19. Data came from immunoSEQ multiplex PCR; TCRdb stores just in-frame clones and leaves some out. Of fewer than 80,000 clones in the sample, 60% to 85% were seen once. The chain couples TRBV7-2 to TRBJ2-1, with 9 positions matching TRBD2. The source of this sequence is a woman older than 75 with active or convalescent COVID-19. The sequenced sample was peripheral blood. For the CDR3, the DNA is TGTGCCAGCAGCTTTTCGACCAGCGGGAGGCATGAAGAGCAGTTCTTC. It specifies CASSFSTSGRHEEQFF.